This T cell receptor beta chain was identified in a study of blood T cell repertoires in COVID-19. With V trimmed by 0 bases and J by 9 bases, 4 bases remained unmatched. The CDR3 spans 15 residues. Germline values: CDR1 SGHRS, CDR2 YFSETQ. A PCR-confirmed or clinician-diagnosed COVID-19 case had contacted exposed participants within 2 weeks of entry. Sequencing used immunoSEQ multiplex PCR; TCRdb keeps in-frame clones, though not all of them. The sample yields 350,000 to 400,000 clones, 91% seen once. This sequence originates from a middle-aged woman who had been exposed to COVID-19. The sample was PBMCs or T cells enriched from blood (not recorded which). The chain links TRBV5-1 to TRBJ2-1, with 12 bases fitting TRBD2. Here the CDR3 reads CASSLVTSGSGEQFF. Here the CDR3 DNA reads TGCGCCAGCAGCTTGGTGACTAGCGGGAGTGGTGAGCAGTTCTTC.